This T cell receptor beta chain was identified in a study of cytomegalovirus exposure and HLA in healthy donors. Study-wide results and limits: A later analysis found first-cohort TCR clusters tended to co-occur in the 90 to 150 validation repertoires. A few CMV-associated chains were confirmed in vitro to be specific for CMV antigens. Cytomegalovirus association was listed for 164 TCR beta chains.

The CDR3 extends over 15 amino acids. Germline CDR1 reads SGHRS; CDR2 reads YFSETQ. The V and J ends lost 6 bases and 9 bases, in that order; junction bases with no gene match: 12. This clone was picked up one time. Its antigen is as yet unknown. Assay used: immunoSEQ multiplex PCR; TCRdb lists only in-frame clones, some missing. The sample has some 140,000 clones; 89% are singletons. Sequencing was done on a sample of PBMCs. The source of this sequence is a woman under 30 in good health and CMV-seropositive. The rearrangement links TRBV5-1 to TRBJ1-6, with 7 bases that match TRBD1. CDR3 amino acids: CASTRDSPGGSPLHF. The CDR3 nucleotides are TGCGCCAGCACTAGGGACAGTCCCGGGGGTTCACCCCTCCACTTT.